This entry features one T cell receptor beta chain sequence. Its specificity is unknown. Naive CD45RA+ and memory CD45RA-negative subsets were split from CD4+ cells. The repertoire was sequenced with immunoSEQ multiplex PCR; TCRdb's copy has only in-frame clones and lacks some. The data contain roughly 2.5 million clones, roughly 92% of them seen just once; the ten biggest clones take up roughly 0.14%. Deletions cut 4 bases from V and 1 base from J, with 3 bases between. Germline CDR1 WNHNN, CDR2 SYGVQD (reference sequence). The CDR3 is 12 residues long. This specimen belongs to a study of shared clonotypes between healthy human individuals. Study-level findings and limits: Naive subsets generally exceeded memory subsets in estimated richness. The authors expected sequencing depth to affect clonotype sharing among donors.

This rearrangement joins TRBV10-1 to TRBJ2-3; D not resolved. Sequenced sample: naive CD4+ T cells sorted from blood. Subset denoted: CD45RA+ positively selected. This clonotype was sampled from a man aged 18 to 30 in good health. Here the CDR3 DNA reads TGCGCCAGCAGTGCCGGCACAGATACGCAGTATTTT. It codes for CASSAGTDTQYF.